This T cell receptor (beta chain) was captured by sequencing in a study of shared clonotypes between healthy human individuals. Study-wide context: A few men and a couple of women, aged 18 to 49, were donors. Notes on the study in general: Specimens sampled were limited to blood, with tissue repertoires likely differing.

There were only Caucasian adults among the donors, and all lived in Nashville, Tennessee. Genomic DNA of every subset was divided equally among multiple immunoSEQ plates. The assay was immunoSEQ multiplex PCR, and TCRdb's table has in-frame clones only and misses some. Of about 490,000 clones listed, about three quarters were seen once; the top ten hold under 15%. V lost 3 bases and J lost 5; bases outside the gene matches: 4. Per germline, CDR1 SNHLY and CDR2 FYNNEI. This CDR3 spans 14 amino acids. Comments on this clone: Its specificity is unknown.

The chain uses TRBV2 and TRBJ1-5; TRBD1 aligns across 7 bases. The sequenced sample consisted of PBMCs. This clonotype was sampled from a woman aged 40 to 50 in good health. Some clones in this sample may be carry-over from other donors' samples. Written as DNA, the CDR3 is TGTGCCAGCAGTGAGTCAGGACAGGATCAGCCCCAGCATTTT. It is translated as CASSESGQDQPQHF.